The entry that follows covers one TCR beta chain sequence. Its antigen remains unknown. The data stem from a study of PD-1 blockade in classical Hodgkin lymphoma. Study summary: With a 2-week interval, patients received intravenous nivolumab at 3 mg/kg.

CDR3 length: 12 amino acids. The germline V and J ends were trimmed by 4 bases and 7 bases, with 8 bases remaining between them. Per the germline V gene, CDR1 is SGHTA and CDR2 is FQGTGA. Each and every patient relapsed after autologous stem cell transplantation, and patients got differing brentuximab vedotin exposure. From thawed PBMCs, CD4+ T cells were purified using magnetic negative selection. Study results and limitations: Baseline TCR diversity was reportedly lower in newly diagnosed patients than healthy donors. By C4D1, CD4+ diversity increased significantly, especially in complete responders. Patients newly diagnosed and complete responders had comparable baseline diversity.

Produced via immunoSEQ multiplex PCR; TCRdb's table is partial and in-frame only. This table has 4,000 to 5,000 clones, about 90% appearing once. The sample in question was CD4+ T cells from blood, obtained at baseline. The receptor was isolated from a human donor with classical Hodgkin lymphoma. This chain joins TRBV7-3 and TRBJ2-1; D is unclear. The CDR3 is CASSSPSNEQFF. CDR3 DNA sequence: TGTGCCAGCAGCTCCCCTAGTAATGAGCAGTTCTTC.